Each of the 21 T cell receptor beta chains below was sequenced from the same sample in a study of T-cell reconstitution after alpha-beta-depleted transplantation in children. Molecular barcoding with unique molecular identifiers was used for the TCRbeta library. In TCRdb, the PCR reads were re-called with MiXCR into one record per CDR3 protein. The sample has 150,000 to 200,000 distinct CDR3 sequences, over 5.5% seen once; the top ten hold around 2.7%. This sample comprised PBMCs from the stem cell graft donor, obtained from the stem cell graft. Receptors were obtained from a human donor who donated a stem cell graft to a child with Wiskott-Aldrich syndrome.

A remark on this clonotype: A much bigger clone sits one base away, suggesting this may be a read error. The rearrangement links TRBV12-3 or TRBV12-4 to TRBJ2-1, with 9 positions matching TRBD2. The length of the CDR3 is 14 residues. CDR3 region: CTSSLRLAATEQFF. CDR3 sequence (DNA): TGTACCAGCAGTTTACGACTAGCGGCCACCGAGCAGTTCTTC.

At least ten counts were recorded for this clonotype. The chain joins TRBV6-4 to TRBJ2-2, with D hard to call. Germline-derived CDR1 and CDR2 are MRHNA and SNTAGT. V was pared by 3 bases and J by 3 bases, with 5 bases between. The CDR3 is 13 amino acids. The CDR3 coding sequence is TGTGCCAGCAGTGAGAGTGACACCGGGGAGCTGTTTTTT. This gives the protein CASSESDTGELFF.

This clonotype occurred many times. J is TRBJ1-1 and V is TRBV29-1; D uncertain. CDR1 is SQVTM, CDR2 ANQGSEA, per germline. CDR3 size: 12 residues. V shed 4 bases and J shed 0 bases, with 6 bases lying between them. For the CDR3, the DNA is TGCAGCGTTGTGGTGCTGAACACTGAAGCTTTCTTT. Protein sequence: CSVVVLNTEAFF. Full variable domain (outside the CDR3, taken from reference TRBV29-1 and TRBJ1-1): SAVISQKPSRDICQRGTSLTIQCQVDSQVTMMFWYRQQPGQSLTLIATANQGSEATYESGFVIDKFPISRPNLTFSTLTVSNMSPEDSSIYLCSVVVLNTEAFFGQGTRLTVV.

This clonotype has at least ten counts. V and J are TRBV28 and TRBJ1-1; D unclear. The length of the CDR3 is 16 residues. V shed 8 bases and J shed 7 bases, with 26 bases lying between them. Germline assignment: CDR1 MDHEN and CDR2 SYDVKM. CDR3 region: CASGMALRVLADEAFF. CDR3 in DNA: TGTGCCAGCGGGATGGCGTTGCGGGTCCTAGCCGATGAAGCTTTCTTT.

This clonotype was counted a few times. The chain carries TRBV24-1 and TRBJ2-1; D may be TRBD1 (5 bases). Between the trimmed V and J ends, which lost 4 bases and 4 bases, there was a span of 10 bases. This CDR3 has 14 amino acids. Per germline, CDR1 KGHDR and CDR2 SFDVKD. The CDR3 coding sequence is TGTGCCACCAGTGACCGGACAAATTACAATGAGCAGTTCTTC. It yields the protein CATSDRTNYNEQFF.

The chain recombines TRBV18 with TRBJ1-4; a possible D gene is TRBD1 (5 bases). CDR3 size: 16 residues. V lost 0 bases to trimming and J lost 8 bases, with 16 bases between them. CDR1 and CDR2 from the germline V gene are KGHSH and LQKENI. CDR3: CASSPPGGAFKEKLFF. The CDR3, as DNA: TGTGCCAGCTCACCACCGGGTGGGGCCTTTAAGGAAAAACTGTTTTTT.

This clonotype was seen repeatedly, ten times or more. The chain has TRBV20-1 and TRBJ2-1, with 8 bases matching TRBD2. J lost 3 bases, V lost 0 bases, and 10 bases had no gene match. Germline V lookup: CDR1 DFQATT, CDR2 SNEGSKA (reference sequence). The CDR3 consists of 17 residues. CDR3 sequence: CSARDQGSGSFYNEQFF. The DNA of the CDR3 is TGCAGTGCTAGAGATCAGGGCAGCGGGAGCTTCTACAATGAGCAGTTCTTC.

V is TRBV2 and J is TRBJ2-3, with D perhaps matching TRBD1 (5 bases). There are 14 residues in the CDR3. V shed 6 bases and J shed 0 bases, with 10 bases lying between them. Per the germline V gene, CDR1 is SNHLY and CDR2 is FYNNEI. The CDR3 loop is CASRDSSSTDTQYF. In nucleotides, the CDR3 is TGTGCCAGCAGAGACAGCAGCAGCACAGATACGCAGTATTTT.

This clonotype appeared a few times. The J gene is TRBJ2-7, the V gene TRBV7-9; 7 bases match TRBD1. The CDR3 is 15 amino acids. Germline V gene lookup returns CDR1 SEHNR and CDR2 FQNEAQ (reference sequence). Trimming cost V 5 bases and J 6 bases; bases outside gene matches: 13. CDR3 protein: CASSPRQGGESEQYF. The CDR3 nucleotides read TGTGCCAGCAGCCCACGACAGGGCGGTGAATCCGAGCAGTACTTC.

This clonotype came up many times. This chain joins TRBV20-1 and TRBJ2-1, with a possible D match to TRBD2 (6 bases). Between the trimmed V and J ends, which lost 3 bases and 8 bases, there was a span of 17 bases. CDR3 length: 14 residues. CDR1 DFQATT and CDR2 SNEGSKA come from the germline V gene (reference sequence). In DNA, the CDR3 is TGCAGTGCTAGTCTGGCCGGGGGAGGATATGAGCAGTTCTTC. This gives the protein CSASLAGGGYEQFF.

This clonotype was counted ten times or more. The V call is TRBV5-1, the J call TRBJ2-4, with D possibly matching TRBD1 (5 bases). The CDR3 runs to 12 residues. V was cut by 2 bases and J by 8 bases, with 8 bases left in between. Germline V gene lookup returns CDR1 SGHRS and CDR2 YFSETQ. CDR3 bases: TGCGCCAGCAGCTTAGTAGGGGACATTCAGTACTTC. Translating gives CASSLVGDIQYF.

This clonotype was detected ten times or more. This chain uses TRBV20-1 with TRBJ2-2; no clear D gene. Germline CDR1 and CDR2: DFQATT and SNEGSKA (reference sequence). This CDR3 comprises 16 residues. V was cut by 2 bases and J by 1 base, with 14 bases left in between. The CDR3: CSARLPPELNTGELFF. The CDR3 coding sequence is TGCAGTGCTAGACTACCCCCCGAATTGAACACCGGGGAGCTGTTTTTT.

This clonotype was recorded at least ten times. The gene calls are TRBV10-3 and TRBJ1-2; D gene ambiguous. Germline V gene sequence: CDR1 ENHRY, CDR2 SYGVKD. The CDR3 has 15 amino acids. Between the trimmed V and J ends, which lost 10 bases and 4 bases, there was a span of 22 bases. The CDR3, as DNA: TGTGCCACTTCTCAATTCTCAAGCTCAACCTATGGCTACACCTTC. Protein sequence: CATSQFSSSTYGYTF.

This clonotype was seen repeatedly, ten times or more. The chain joins TRBV14 to TRBJ1-1, with 8 positions matching TRBD1. With V trimmed by 5 bases and J by 1 base, 6 bases remained unmatched. CDR1 SGHDN and CDR2 FVKESK come from the germline V gene. This CDR3 is 15 amino acids long. CDR3 sequence (DNA): TGTGCCAGCAGCAAACGGACAGGGAGGAACACTGAAGCTTTCTTT. Translating gives CASSKRTGRNTEAFF.

This clonotype was detected ten times or more. The chain carries TRBV20-1 and TRBJ2-5; a weak D match, TRBD1 (6 bases). V dropped 4 bases and J dropped 8 bases, with 8 bases sitting between them. Germline loops: CDR1 DFQATT, CDR2 SNEGSKA (reference sequence). The CDR3 has 10 amino acids. This CDR3 is CSATGETQYF. The CDR3 DNA sequence: TGCAGTGCTACAGGGGAAACCCAGTACTTC.

This clonotype appeared many times. The chain links TRBV28 to TRBJ2-3; possibly TRBD2 for D (6 bases). The V gene's germline CDR1 is MDHEN and CDR2 SYDVKM. This CDR3 comprises 14 residues. Trimming stripped 5 bases from V and 6 bases from J, with 15 bases between. Here the CDR3 DNA reads TGTGCCAGCAGTGATAGGGGAGGTGGTGATACGCAGTATTTT. This sequence encodes CASSDRGGGDTQYF.

This clonotype was picked up many times. CDR3 nucleotide sequence: TGTGCCAGCAGCTTCCAGCGGAATGAGCAGTTCTTC. It yields the protein CASSFQRNEQFF. The chain combines TRBV7-2 with TRBJ2-1; D possibly corresponds to TRBD2 (5 bases). The CDR3 is made up of 12 amino acids. V was cut by 3 bases and J by 7 bases, with 7 bases left in between. In germline, CDR1 is SGHTA, CDR2 FQGNSA. The whole variable domain, filled in from reference TRBV7-2 and TRBJ2-1, reads GAGVSQSPSNKVTEKGKDVELRCDPISGHTALYWYRQSLGQGLEFLIYFQGNSAPDKSGLPSDRFSAERTGGSVSTLTIQRTQQEDSAVYLCASSFQRNEQFFGPGTRLTVL.

This clonotype was observed once. The chain links TRBV2 to TRBJ2-1; TRBD1 aligns across 7 bases. Losses at the gene ends were 5 bases for V and 6 bases for J; bases not matched to a gene: 4. Looked up from germline, CDR1 is SNHLY and CDR2 is FYNNEI. The length of the CDR3 is 13 residues. The CDR3 coding sequence is TGTGCCAGCAGTCAGGGGGTTCTCAATGAGCAGTTCTTC. It is translated as CASSQGVLNEQFF.

In its sample, this clonotype was seen many times. V and J are TRBV4-1 and TRBJ2-1; maybe TRBD2 (5 bases). CDR3 length: 19 amino acids. The germline gives CDR1 MGHRA, CDR2 YSYEKL. V was pared by 0 bases and J by 0 bases, with 18 bases between. CDR3 DNA: TGCGCCAGCAGCCAAGATATCGGAGGTGGCGCCCGCTCCTACAATGAGCAGTTCTTC. It specifies CASSQDIGGGARSYNEQFF.

V gene TRBV18 combines with J gene TRBJ2-1; 11 bases map to TRBD2. The CDR3 has 15 residues. V lost 2 bases and J lost 9; bases outside the gene matches: 6. The germline CDR1 and CDR2 sequences are KGHSH and LQKENI. CDR3 amino acids: CASSPATSGSREQFF. The CDR3 nucleotides are TGTGCCAGCTCACCAGCCACTAGCGGGAGTCGTGAGCAGTTCTTC.

This clonotype was recorded many times. The V call is TRBV29-1, the J call TRBJ2-2; 9 bases are a match to TRBD1. The CDR3 runs 13 residues. The junction had 2 bases not matched to a gene; V was cut back by 5 bases and J by 4 bases. The germline CDR1 and CDR2 sequences are SQVTM and ANQGSEA. The CDR3 bases are TGCAGCGTTCCGACAGGGGGCACCGGGGAGCTGTTTTTT. Translated: CSVPTGGTGELFF.